These 3 T cell receptor beta chains came from one sample sequenced in a study of T cell responses to AZD1222 COVID-19 vaccine. Repertoires were generated with immunoSEQ multiplex PCR, while TCRdb's copy carries only in-frame clones and drops some. The table includes about 140,000 clones, 90% to 95% detected once. Sequencing was performed on peripheral blood, taken 28 days after the second AZD1222 dose. The receptors come from an adult who received the AZD1222 COVID-19 vaccine.

V and J are TRBV7-2 and TRBJ1-1, with a tentative D call TRBD1 (5 bases). The V end was cut by 1 base, the J end by 7 bases, with 13 bases between. The CDR3 length is 14 residues. Germline V CDR1 and CDR2: SGHTA, FQGNSA. This CDR3 reads CASSLDGGRGEAFF. The CDR3 DNA is TGTGCCAGCAGCTTAGATGGGGGGAGAGGTGAAGCTTTCTTT.

The chain recombines TRBV19 with TRBJ1-5; a weak D match, TRBD1 (6 bases). Trimming shortened V by 0 bases and J by 3 bases, and 15 bases separated the two germline ends. This CDR3 contains 17 residues. In germline, CDR1 is LNHDA, CDR2 SQIVND (reference sequence). DNA of the CDR3: TGTGCCAGTAGTATAGATCTCGACAGGCATTACAATCAGCCCCAGCATTTT. Its translation: CASSIDLDRHYNQPQHF.

This clone was observed a single time. The chain carries TRBV6-2 or TRBV6-3 and TRBJ2-4, with 7 nucleotides matching TRBD2. After removal of 2 bases from V and 0 bases from J, the junction contained 7 bases not matched to a gene. Germline V lookup: CDR1 MNHEY, CDR2 SVGEGT. The CDR3 contains 17 residues. Here the CDR3 DNA reads TGTGCCAGCAGTTACCGATCCGTAGCGGGAGCCAAAAACATTCAGTACTTC. Its translation: CASSYRSVAGAKNIQYF.